The 23 T cell receptor beta chains below were found in one sample sequenced in a study of shared clonotypes between healthy human individuals. The assay was immunoSEQ multiplex PCR, and TCRdb's table has in-frame clones only and misses some. The data hold millions of clones, with around nine tenths observed a single time. Sequencing was done on a sample of naive CD4+ T cells sorted from blood. Sample subset: CD45RA+ positively selected. These receptors all come from a man between 18 and 29 years old in good health.

Only one count was recorded for this clone. The V call is TRBV19, the J call TRBJ1-1; 7 bases agree with TRBD1. J was trimmed by 5 bases and V by 7 bases; bases with no gene match: 7. CDR3 length: 13 residues. Germline V gives CDR1 LNHDA, CDR2 SQIVND (reference sequence). CDR3 in amino acids: CASTRGGRTEAFF. The CDR3 DNA sequence: TGTGCCAGTACCAGGGGGGGAAGAACTGAAGCTTTCTTT.

The V and J genes are TRBV19 and TRBJ2-3, with TRBD2 as a possible D gene (5 bases). The CDR3 contains 14 residues. Germline V CDR1 and CDR2: LNHDA, SQIVND (reference sequence). Trimming shortened V by 7 bases and J by 1 base, and 12 bases separated the two germline ends. CDR3: CASTEGIGTDTQYF. The CDR3 DNA follows: TGTGCCAGTACCGAGGGAATTGGCACAGATACGCAGTATTTT.

The chain is built from TRBV2 and TRBJ2-7; 9 bases fit TRBD2. The germline V gene encodes CDR1 SNHLY and CDR2 FYNNEI. The CDR3 is 14 amino acids. V gave up 6 bases and J gave up 1 base; unmatched junction bases: 4. The CDR3 loop is CASSGLATSYEQYF. The CDR3 DNA sequence: TGTGCCAGCAGCGGACTAGCGACTTCCTACGAGCAGTACTTC.

The chain uses TRBV7-9 and TRBJ1-1; D might be TRBD1 (6 bases). This CDR3 spans 14 amino acids. Trimming removed 1 base from V and 11 bases from J, with 17 bases in between. The V gene's germline CDR1 is SEHNR and CDR2 FQNEAQ (reference sequence). CDR3: CASSLGGAIRDAFF. Here the CDR3 DNA reads TGTGCCAGCAGCTTAGGGGGGGCGATCCGGGATGCTTTCTTT.

This chain links TRBV10-1 with TRBJ2-2; D may match TRBD1 or TRBD2 (5 bases each). The length of the CDR3 is 14 residues. The V end was cut by 0 bases, the J end by 6 bases, with 8 bases between. Germline V gives CDR1 WNHNN, CDR2 SYGVQD (reference sequence). For the CDR3, the DNA is TGCGCCAGCAGTGAGTCCGGGACCGCCGGGGAGCTGTTTTTT. Amino acid sequence: CASSESGTAGELFF.

A few counts support this clone. The junction departs from germline at one end; a sequencing error may be responsible. The chain links TRBV29-1 to TRBJ2-3; TRBD1 might be the D (5 bases). The germline V gene encodes CDR1 SQVTM and CDR2 ANQGSEA. This CDR3 comprises 11 residues. The CDR3 reads CSAEGADTQYF. CDR3 nucleotide sequence: TGCAGCGCTGAAGGGGCAGATACGCAGTATTTT.

The chain combines TRBV13 with TRBJ2-4; unclear D gene. Trimming stripped 0 bases from V and 1 base from J, with 10 bases between. The length of the CDR3 is 16 residues. CDR1 is PRHDT, CDR2 FYEKMQ, per germline (reference sequence). The CDR3 coding sequence is TGTGCCAGCAGCTTAGGCTTCGAGTCGGCCAAAAACATTCAGTACTTC. Translation: CASSLGFESAKNIQYF.

The chain joins TRBV5-1 to TRBJ2-3; 8 nucleotides agree with TRBD2. Germline CDR1 and CDR2: SGHRS and YFSETQ. The CDR3 runs 14 residues. The V gene end was trimmed by 0 bases and the J gene end by 6 bases; junction bases not matched to a gene: 3. This chain's CDR3 is CASSLEKREDTQYF. Here the CDR3 DNA reads TGCGCCAGCAGCTTGGAGAAGCGGGAGGATACGCAGTATTTT.

The genes are TRBV7-2 and TRBJ2-7; TRBD1 matches 10 bases. The CDR3 spans 15 residues. V was clipped by 5 bases and J by 2 bases; unmatched bases: 6. CDR1 is SGHTA and CDR2 is FQGNSA in the germline V gene. This CDR3 reads CASSGFGTGAYEQYF. As DNA, the CDR3 is TGTGCCAGCAGCGGATTTGGGACAGGGGCCTACGAGCAGTACTTC.

This rearrangement joins TRBV5-4 to TRBJ2-5, with D possibly being TRBD2 (5 bases). CDR1 is SGHNT, CDR2 YYREEE, per germline (reference sequence). The CDR3 spans 14 residues. Trimming left V 4 bases short and J 5 bases short, with 15 bases between. The CDR3 sequence: CASSPAWSGETQYF. For the CDR3, the DNA is TGTGCCAGCAGCCCGGCGTGGTCGGGGGAGACCCAGTACTTC.

There are a few counts of this clone. The same CDR3 can be traced to other DNA sequences in this sample. This sequence joins TRBV18 and TRBJ2-2; no definite D call. The CDR3 has 14 amino acids. The germline V and J ends were trimmed by 2 bases and 0 bases, with 4 bases remaining between them. In germline, CDR1 is KGHSH, CDR2 LQKENI. The CDR3 sequence: CASSPTANTGELFF. The DNA of the CDR3 is TGTGCCAGCTCACCAACAGCGAACACCGGGGAGCTGTTTTTT.

Remarks on this clone: The sample has other DNA sequences that encode this CDR3 too. The chain carries TRBV30 and TRBJ2-7, with 11 nucleotides matching TRBD1. CDR1 and CDR2 from the germline V gene are GTSNPN and SVGIG (reference sequence). This CDR3 region has 14 residues. The trim removed 2 bases at V and 2 bases at J, leaving 2 bases unmatched. For the CDR3, the DNA is TGTGCCTGGAGTCGGGACAGGGGGGCCTACGAGCAGTACTTC. It is translated as CAWSRDRGAYEQYF.

This chain uses TRBV5-1 with TRBJ2-3; D is uncertain. Trimming cost V 3 bases and J 5 bases, with 10 bases left between them. The germline CDR1 and CDR2 sequences are SGHRS and YFSETQ. The length of the CDR3 is 13 residues. CDR3 protein: CASSWVVGDTQYF. The CDR3 DNA reads TGCGCCAGCAGCTGGGTAGTGGGAGATACGCAGTATTTT.

The rearrangement links TRBV5-4 to TRBJ2-2, with TRBD2 identical over 12 bases. V dropped 3 bases and J dropped 2; count of bases not matched to a gene: 5. This CDR3 has 17 amino acids. CDR1 is SGHNT, CDR2 YYREEE, per germline (reference sequence). The DNA of the CDR3 is TGTGCCAGCAGCTACGGACTAGCGGGGTTTAACACCGGGGAGCTGTTTTTT. Translating gives CASSYGLAGFNTGELFF. The whole variable domain, filled in from reference TRBV5-4 and TRBJ2-2, reads ETGVTQSPTHLIKTRGQQVTLRCSSQSGHNTVSWYQQALGQGPQFIFQYYREEENGRGNFPPRFSGLQFPNYSSELNVNALELDDSALYLCASSYGLAGFNTGELFFGEGSRLTVL.

The J gene is TRBJ2-3, the V gene TRBV10-1, with 10 bases fitting TRBD1. The V gene end was trimmed by 4 bases and the J gene end by 1 base; junction bases not matched to a gene: 2. CDR3 length equals 15 residues. From germline, CDR1 is WNHNN and CDR2 SYGVQD (reference sequence). CDR3: CASSAGTGGTDTQYF. As DNA, the CDR3 is TGCGCCAGCAGTGCGGGGACAGGGGGCACAGATACGCAGTATTTT.

This clone was observed a single time. The chain carries TRBV11-2 and TRBJ2-3; no clear D. The CDR3 spans 15 residues. Trimming removed 1 base at V and 3 bases at J, with 11 bases between. Germline values: CDR1 SGHAT, CDR2 FQNNGV. The CDR3 coding sequence is TGTGCCAGCAGCTTAGGTGGGAAAGGGACAGATACGCAGTATTTT. Translating gives CASSLGGKGTDTQYF.

The chain combines TRBV7-9 with TRBJ2-4; D is possibly TRBD1 or TRBD2 (5 bases each). Trimming stripped 1 base from V and 0 bases from J, with 13 bases between. From germline, CDR1 is SEHNR and CDR2 FQNEAQ (reference sequence). The CDR3 has 17 residues. The chain's CDR3 is CASSLGGFGTAKNIQYF. For the CDR3, the DNA is TGTGCCAGCAGCTTAGGGGGGTTCGGTACAGCCAAAAACATTCAGTACTTC.

This clone was picked up one time. The same CDR3 arises from other DNA sequences in this sample as well. V gene TRBV7-3 combines with J gene TRBJ2-3; no firm D call. The germline V gene encodes CDR1 SGHTA and CDR2 FQGTGA. Trimming stripped 1 base from V and 0 bases from J, with 5 bases between. This CDR3 region has 14 residues. The CDR3 DNA is TGTGCCAGCAGCTTAAGTGGTAGCACAGATACGCAGTATTTT. It codes for CASSLSGSTDTQYF.

The V call is TRBV5-1, the J call TRBJ2-2, with D maybe TRBD2 (6 bases). V gave up 4 bases and J gave up 3 bases, with 13 bases separating them. This CDR3 region has 15 residues. From germline, CDR1 is SGHRS and CDR2 YFSETQ. Written as DNA, the CDR3 is TGCGCCAGCAGCCGAAGGAGGGTGGACACCGGGGAGCTGTTTTTT. Translating gives CASSRRRVDTGELFF. Together with reference TRBV5-1 and TRBJ2-2, the CDR3 gives the full variable domain: KAGVTQTPRYLIKTRGQQVTLSCSPISGHRSVSWYQQTPGQGLQFLFEYFSETQRNKGNFPGRFSGRQFSNSRSEMNVSTLELGDSALYLCASSRRRVDTGELFFGEGSRLTVL.

V is TRBV15 and J is TRBJ1-2, with TRBD1 matching over 7 bases. V was clipped by 1 base and J by 3 bases; unmatched bases: 2. CDR1 and CDR2 (germline): LNHNV, YYDKDF (reference sequence). The CDR3 is 14 residues long. In DNA form, the CDR3 reads TGTGCCACCAGCAGAGGGGGGACAGACTATGGCTACACCTTC. It yields the protein CATSRGGTDYGYTF.

This sequence joins TRBV6-5 and TRBJ1-6; 10 bases are a match to TRBD1. Trimming took 7 bases from V and 7 from J; bases not matched to a gene: 7. The germline gives CDR1 MNHEY, CDR2 SVGAGI. This CDR3 is 15 amino acids long. The CDR3 sequence: CASNRGGQGNSPLHF. The CDR3 DNA is TGTGCCAGCAACCGTGGGGGACAGGGGAATTCACCCCTCCACTTT.

The chain employs TRBV9 and TRBJ2-5; 8 nucleotides align to TRBD2. The CDR3 totals 18 residues. In germline, CDR1 is SGDLS, CDR2 YYNGEE. Trimming took 2 bases from V and 4 from J; bases not matched to a gene: 16. Here the CDR3 reads CASSVGSGMGDARETQYF. The CDR3 DNA sequence: TGTGCCAGCAGCGTCGGTAGCGGGATGGGGGACGCGCGAGAGACCCAGTACTTC.

The V call is TRBV9, the J call TRBJ2-2; tentative D call: TRBD2 (5 bases). Per the germline V gene, CDR1 is SGDLS and CDR2 is YYNGEE. The CDR3 loop spans 15 amino acids. The germline V and J ends were trimmed by 0 bases and 8 bases, with 14 bases remaining between them. The CDR3 sequence is CASSVVWHSGGELFF. CDR3 DNA sequence: TGTGCCAGCAGCGTAGTTTGGCATTCGGGAGGGGAGCTGTTTTTT.